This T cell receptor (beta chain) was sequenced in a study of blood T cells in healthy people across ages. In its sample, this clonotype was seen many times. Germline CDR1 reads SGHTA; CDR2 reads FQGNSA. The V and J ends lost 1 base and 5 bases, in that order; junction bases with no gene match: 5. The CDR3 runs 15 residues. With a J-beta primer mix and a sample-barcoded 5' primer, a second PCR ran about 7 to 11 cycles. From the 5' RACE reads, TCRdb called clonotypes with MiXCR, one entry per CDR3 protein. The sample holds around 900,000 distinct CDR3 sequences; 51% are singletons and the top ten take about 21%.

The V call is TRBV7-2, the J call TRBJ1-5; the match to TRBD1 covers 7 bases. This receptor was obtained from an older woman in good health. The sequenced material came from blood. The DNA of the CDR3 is TGTGCCAGCAGCTTAGTACAGGGGCCGTATCAGCCCCAGCATTTT. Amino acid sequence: CASSLVQGPYQPQHF.